The sequence of this T cell receptor beta chain was determined in a study of blood T cell repertoires in COVID-19. This clone has more than one count but fewer than ten. TCRdb's copy holds only in-frame clones and misses some; the assay was immunoSEQ multiplex PCR. This sample carries 240,000 or so clones, around three quarters of them seen once, and the ten largest clones take about 3.5%. Germline V CDR1 and CDR2: LNHDA, SQIVND (reference sequence). The CDR3 length is 15 residues. V lost 6 bases and J lost 1; bases outside the gene matches: 6. Material for sequencing was peripheral blood. The clonotype comes from a woman older than 75 with acute or convalescent COVID-19. The chain links TRBV19 to TRBJ1-1; 9 bases match TRBD1. The CDR3 region has the DNA TGTGCCAGTAGCCAACAGGGGGCGGGGAACACTGAAGCTTTCTTT. The encoded protein is CASSQQGAGNTEAFF.